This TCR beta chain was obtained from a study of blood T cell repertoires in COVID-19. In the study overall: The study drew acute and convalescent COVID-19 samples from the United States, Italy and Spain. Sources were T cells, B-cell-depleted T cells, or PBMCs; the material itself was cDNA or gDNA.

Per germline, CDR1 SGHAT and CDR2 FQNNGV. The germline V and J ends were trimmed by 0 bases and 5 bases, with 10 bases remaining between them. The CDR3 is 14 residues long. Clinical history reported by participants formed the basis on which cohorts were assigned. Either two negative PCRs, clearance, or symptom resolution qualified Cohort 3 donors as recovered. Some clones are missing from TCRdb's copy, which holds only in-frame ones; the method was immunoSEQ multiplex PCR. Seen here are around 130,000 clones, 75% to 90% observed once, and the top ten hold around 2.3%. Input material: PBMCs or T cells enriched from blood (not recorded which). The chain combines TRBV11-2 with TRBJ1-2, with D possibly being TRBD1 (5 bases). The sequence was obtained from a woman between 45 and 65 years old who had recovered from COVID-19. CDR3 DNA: TGTGCCAGCAGCTTAGATCTGGGGGGGTATGGCTACACCTTC. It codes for CASSLDLGGYGYTF.